This T cell receptor (beta chain) was sequenced during a study of T cell repertoires in cytomegalovirus infection. About the study: Well-studied HLA-B-restricted CMV epitopes were used in the study alongside recently identified HLA-C-restricted ones. Signatures in public TCR beta sequences pointed to both CMV infection and matching HLA type.

The study, taken as a whole, reports: In two of eight donors, the top clonotype was HLA-C-restricted CMV-specific. Cumulative public TCR beta family frequency identified carriers of CMV plus the relevant HLA.

A single record per CDR3 protein comes from TCRdb applying MiXCR to the reads. The table includes some 700,000 distinct CDR3 sequences, around a third detected once. The germline CDR1 and CDR2 sequences are LNHDA and SQIVND (reference sequence). This CDR3 has 15 amino acids. Trimming removed 3 bases at V and 8 bases at J, with 19 bases between. Notes on this clonotype: No antigen is known for it.

The receptor comes from a human donor in good health (CMV status not recorded). Some clones in this sample may be carry-over from other donors' samples. This specimen consisted of cultured PBMCs, obtained from culture after CMV antigen stimulation. This chain joins TRBV19 and TRBJ1-2; D not resolved. This CDR3 is CASSMPLAGLWGYTF. For the CDR3, the DNA is TGTGCCAGTAGTATGCCACTAGCCGGACTATGGGGCTACACCTTC.